The 20 T cell receptor beta chains below were found in one sample sequenced in a study of cytomegalovirus exposure and HLA in healthy donors. The PCR made use of 60 Vbeta and 13 Jbeta primers. The data were produced by immunoSEQ multiplex PCR, yet TCRdb's version contains in-frame clones alone and is incomplete. This sample carries 100,000 to 150,000 clones, around three quarters of them seen once, and the ten largest clones take about 6%. What was sequenced was PBMCs. The receptors shown here come from a man aged 18 to 29 in good health and CMV-seropositive.

The chain is built from TRBV27 and TRBJ2-1; D is perhaps TRBD2 (6 bases). Trimming stripped 3 bases from V and 2 bases from J, with 14 bases between. CDR3 length: 16 amino acids. CDR1 is MNHEY, CDR2 SMNVEV, per germline (reference sequence). CDR3 nucleotide sequence: TGTGCCAGCAGTTTTTTGTCGCGGGGTACCTACAATGAGCAGTTCTTC. Encoded protein: CASSFLSRGTYNEQFF.

The chain uses TRBV28 and TRBJ2-5, with a weak D call TRBD1 (6 bases). V lost 5 bases and J 2 bases, leaving 12 bases between the germline ends. The CDR3 is 14 residues long. Germline lookup yields CDR1 MDHEN and CDR2 SYDVKM. The CDR3 DNA is TGTGCCAGCAGTCTCCAGGGGTTTCAAGAGACCCAGTACTTC. Protein: CASSLQGFQETQYF.

The table lists this clone with a few counts. The chain is built from TRBV9 and TRBJ1-1; TRBD1 aligns across 7 bases. J was trimmed by 4 bases and V by 0 bases; bases with no gene match: 21. CDR1 is SGDLS and CDR2 is YYNGEE in the germline V gene. CDR3 length: 20 amino acids. The CDR3 reads CASSVATTGMGIMGSTEAFF. As DNA, the CDR3 is TGTGCCAGCAGCGTAGCTACGACAGGGATGGGAATTATGGGGAGCACTGAAGCTTTCTTT.

V and J are TRBV7-9 and TRBJ2-3; tentatively, D is TRBD2 (5 bases). Trimming stripped 0 bases from V and 4 bases from J, with 11 bases between. Germline assignment: CDR1 SEHNR and CDR2 FQNEAQ (reference sequence). The CDR3 has 15 amino acids. The DNA of the CDR3 is TGTGCCAGCAGCTTAGCGTCGGGGTGGCCAGATACGCAGTATTTT. This codes for CASSLASGWPDTQYF.

This clone was counted only a few times. The chain joins TRBV9 to TRBJ1-1; 7 bases agree with TRBD1. The CDR3 consists of 14 residues. The ends lost 3 bases at V and 1 base at J; junction bases unmatched: 3. Germline lookup yields CDR1 SGDLS and CDR2 YYNGEE. CDR3 in amino acids: CASSADRTNTEAFF. The CDR3 DNA follows: TGTGCCAGCAGCGCGGACAGGACGAACACTGAAGCTTTCTTT.

The chain couples TRBV30 to TRBJ2-1, with 8 bases matching TRBD2. J gave up 7 bases and V 5 bases, and 13 bases lay outside the gene matches. Germline lookup yields CDR1 GTSNPN and CDR2 SVGIG (reference sequence). The CDR3 consists of 15 residues. The DNA of the CDR3 is TGTGCCTGGGTTAGGGGGGTAGCGGGGTCAAATGAGCAGTTCTTC. Its protein product is CAWVRGVAGSNEQFF.

This clone was counted only a few times. The chain recombines TRBV4-2 with TRBJ1-4; no clear D. Germline-derived CDR1 and CDR2 are LGHNA and YNFKEQ. The germline V and J ends were trimmed by 1 base and 6 bases, with 3 bases remaining between them. CDR3 length: 12 amino acids. CDR3 sequence reads: CASSQVYEKLFF. DNA of the CDR3: TGTGCCAGCAGCCAAGTATATGAAAAACTGTTTTTT.

The V gene is TRBV1, the J gene TRBJ2-2; the DNA was not compared with TRBD1, the D call given in the table. TRBV1 is flagged as a pseudogene. The CDR3 consists of 16 residues. CDR3: CTSSRDTCRGAGELFF. Here the CDR3 DNA reads TGCACCAGCAGCCGGGACACCTGTCGGGGAGCCGGGGAGCTGTTTTTT.

This clone came up a few times. The chain couples TRBV19 to TRBJ1-5; D is unresolved. CDR1 is LNHDA, CDR2 SQIVND, per germline (reference sequence). V was cut by 5 bases and J by 3 bases, with 5 bases left in between. The CDR3 extends over 12 amino acids. The CDR3 nucleotides read TGTGCCAGTAGTCCTAACAATCAGCCCCAGCATTTT. Translated: CASSPNNQPQHF.

This chain connects TRBV6-1 to TRBJ2-3, with TRBD2 matching over 8 bases. This CDR3 spans 16 amino acids. J lost 5 bases, V lost 1 base, and 8 bases had no gene match. CDR1 is MNHNS and CDR2 is SASEGT in the germline V gene. CDR3 sequence: CASSEEGAGEEDTQYF. In DNA form, the CDR3 reads TGTGCCAGCAGTGAAGAAGGAGCGGGAGAGGAAGATACGCAGTATTTT.

The chain joins TRBV5-6 to TRBJ1-2; weak D call: TRBD1 (6 bases). Germline V gene sequence: CDR1 SGHDT, CDR2 YYEEEE. V lost 0 bases and J 4 bases, leaving 10 bases between the germline ends. The CDR3 totals 14 residues. The CDR3 region is CASSLGGGGYGYTF. Written as DNA, the CDR3 is TGTGCCAGCAGCTTGGGGGGGGGCGGCTATGGCTACACCTTC.

V gene TRBV7-9 combines with J gene TRBJ1-1; 7 bases are a match to TRBD1. This CDR3 spans 14 amino acids. V was pared by 5 bases and J by 4 bases, with 7 bases of the junction left unmatched. Germline CDR1 reads SEHNR; CDR2 reads FQNEAQ (reference sequence). CDR3 amino acids: CASSINAGGTEAFF. For the CDR3, the DNA is TGTGCCAGCAGCATAAATGCAGGGGGCACTGAAGCTTTCTTT.

This sequence joins TRBV21-1 and TRBJ1-1; TRBD1, as called in the table, went unchecked against the DNA. TRBV21-1 is termed a pseudogene. The CDR3 runs to 17 residues. CDR3 bases: TGTGCCACCTTCCCAAAACAGGGGACACACTGGAACACTGAAGCTTTCTTT. Amino acids: CATFPKQGTHWNTEAFF.

The chain recombines TRBV5-1 with TRBJ2-3, with 10 positions matching TRBD1. Germline values: CDR1 SGHRS, CDR2 YFSETQ. V lost 9 bases, J lost 3 bases, and 10 bases stayed unmatched. This CDR3 region has 15 residues. The CDR3 nucleotides are TGCGCCACCTTCCCGGGACAGGGGAATACAGATACGCAGTATTTT. It yields the protein CATFPGQGNTDTQYF.

V usage is TRBV5-1 and J usage is TRBJ2-1; the match to TRBD1 covers 7 bases. The CDR3 consists of 15 residues. J gave up 1 base and V 0 bases, and 1 base lay outside the gene matches. Germline V gene lookup returns CDR1 SGHRS and CDR2 YFSETQ. CDR3 nucleotides: TGCGCCAGCAGCTTGGAGACAGGGTCCTACAATGAGCAGTTCTTC. It is translated as CASSLETGSYNEQFF.

The V call is TRBV7-9, the J call TRBJ1-1; unclear D gene. This CDR3 has 10 residues. Germline-derived CDR1 and CDR2 are SEHNR and FQNEAQ (reference sequence). Trimming took off 2 bases at V and 7 bases at J, with 2 bases between the two ends. Written as DNA, the CDR3 is TGTGCCAGCAGCTTACTTGAAGCTTTCTTT. Its protein product is CASSLLEAFF.

The chain carries TRBV6-1 and TRBJ1-1; D is possibly TRBD1 (6 bases). The V gene's germline CDR1 is MNHNS and CDR2 SASEGT. Between the trimmed V and J ends, which lost 1 base and 2 bases, there was a span of 11 bases. The CDR3 length is 15 residues. The CDR3 reads CASSEEMDSNTEAFF. In DNA form, the CDR3 reads TGTGCCAGCAGTGAAGAGATGGACAGTAACACTGAAGCTTTCTTT.

V and J are TRBV2 and TRBJ2-7; TRBD1 matches at 8 bases. V lost 2 bases and J lost 1; bases outside the gene matches: 1. Per the germline V gene, CDR1 is SNHLY and CDR2 is FYNNEI. This CDR3 is 14 amino acids long. The CDR3 nucleotides are TGTGCCAGCAGTGAACAGGGGGCGTCCTACGAGCAGTACTTC. Translating it yields CASSEQGASYEQYF.

This rearrangement joins TRBV28 to TRBJ1-2; D is undetermined. Germline CDR1 reads MDHEN; CDR2 reads SYDVKM. This CDR3 contains 15 residues. V was shortened by 3 bases and J by 7 bases, with 18 bases between the two germline ends. The CDR3 reads CASSLSVRVNRGYTF. CDR3 nucleotides: TGTGCCAGCAGTTTGTCCGTACGGGTGAATCGTGGCTACACCTTC.

V usage is TRBV5-1 and J usage is TRBJ1-2; no clear D. This CDR3 has 15 amino acids. Trimming stripped 4 bases from V and 4 bases from J, with 17 bases between. The V gene's germline CDR1 is SGHRS and CDR2 YFSETQ. CDR3 sequence: CASSRTLEDGYGYTF. Written as DNA, the CDR3 is TGCGCCAGCAGCCGGACCTTGGAGGATGGCTATGGCTACACCTTC.